In this sample, the clone carrying this TCR beta chain turned up many times. The antigen is not known. The entry originates in a study of T cell repertoires in cytomegalovirus infection. Background on the study: CMV epitopes in the study were HLA-C-restricted (recently identified) and HLA-B-restricted (well studied). CMV infection and matching HLA type were both indicated by public TCR beta signatures. Findings and caveats of the study: Using cumulative public TCR beta family frequency, the authors identified those who carried CMV together with the relevant HLA. The ex vivo response was dominated by HLA-C-restricted CMV-specific TCR beta clonotypes.

CDR3 length: 15 residues. Trimming took 5 bases from V and 0 from J, leaving 11 bases between them. TCRdb reanalysed the reads using MiXCR and keeps one entry per CDR3 protein. There are roughly 990,000 distinct CDR3 sequences in the sample; 30% to 40% occur only once, and more than 13% lies in the top ten. V and J are TRBV12-3 or TRBV12-4 and TRBJ2-1; no definite D call. The source is a human donor in good health (CMV status not recorded). Some clones in this sample may be carry-over from other donors' samples. The specimen comprised cultured CD8+ T cells from PBMCs, sampled from culture after CMV antigen stimulation. In nucleotides, the CDR3 is TGTGCCAGCAGTCCGGATGGGGACTCCTACAATGAGCAGTTCTTC. Translation gives CASSPDGDSYNEQFF.